The clone carrying this T cell receptor beta chain showed up many times. Its antigen remains unknown. Building of the TCR beta libraries involved iRepertoire HTBI primers and Arm-PCR of CDR3 regions. TCRdb re-called the multiplex PCR reads with MiXCR, one entry per CDR3 protein. Among approximately 400,000 distinct CDR3 sequences listed, about 16% were seen once. The sample belongs to a study of regulatory T cells in long-lasting Graves disease. Study results and limitations: Persistent patients had a count of shared public clonotypes (approximately 3,000) that exceeded that of new patients (966). Patients whose Graves' disease persisted exhibited lower TCR diversity than those newly diagnosed.

Regarding time point: newly diagnosed GD, antithyroid drugs for less than 3 months. RNA extracted from PBMCs served as the sequencing template. This sample was also put to use in a study of T cells in Graves' hyperthyroidism and ophthalmopathy. This second study notes: TCR CDR3 underwent first-round RT-PCR with the HTBI primer set.

The sample here was peripheral blood mononuclear cells (PBMCs), taken at new diagnosis, from a patient treated with antithyroid drugs. The clonotype comes from a young woman with Graves disease.

This CDR3 is CASRSHTEDSNQPQHF. The CDR3 DNA follows: TGTGCCAGCAGATCCCATACAGAGGATAGCAATCAGCCCCAGCATTTT. The chain couples TRBV6-1 to TRBJ1-5; D gene unclear. The germline V and J ends were trimmed by 6 bases and 0 bases, with 15 bases remaining between them. The CDR3 consists of 16 residues. Germline CDR1 reads MNHNS; CDR2 reads SASEGT.